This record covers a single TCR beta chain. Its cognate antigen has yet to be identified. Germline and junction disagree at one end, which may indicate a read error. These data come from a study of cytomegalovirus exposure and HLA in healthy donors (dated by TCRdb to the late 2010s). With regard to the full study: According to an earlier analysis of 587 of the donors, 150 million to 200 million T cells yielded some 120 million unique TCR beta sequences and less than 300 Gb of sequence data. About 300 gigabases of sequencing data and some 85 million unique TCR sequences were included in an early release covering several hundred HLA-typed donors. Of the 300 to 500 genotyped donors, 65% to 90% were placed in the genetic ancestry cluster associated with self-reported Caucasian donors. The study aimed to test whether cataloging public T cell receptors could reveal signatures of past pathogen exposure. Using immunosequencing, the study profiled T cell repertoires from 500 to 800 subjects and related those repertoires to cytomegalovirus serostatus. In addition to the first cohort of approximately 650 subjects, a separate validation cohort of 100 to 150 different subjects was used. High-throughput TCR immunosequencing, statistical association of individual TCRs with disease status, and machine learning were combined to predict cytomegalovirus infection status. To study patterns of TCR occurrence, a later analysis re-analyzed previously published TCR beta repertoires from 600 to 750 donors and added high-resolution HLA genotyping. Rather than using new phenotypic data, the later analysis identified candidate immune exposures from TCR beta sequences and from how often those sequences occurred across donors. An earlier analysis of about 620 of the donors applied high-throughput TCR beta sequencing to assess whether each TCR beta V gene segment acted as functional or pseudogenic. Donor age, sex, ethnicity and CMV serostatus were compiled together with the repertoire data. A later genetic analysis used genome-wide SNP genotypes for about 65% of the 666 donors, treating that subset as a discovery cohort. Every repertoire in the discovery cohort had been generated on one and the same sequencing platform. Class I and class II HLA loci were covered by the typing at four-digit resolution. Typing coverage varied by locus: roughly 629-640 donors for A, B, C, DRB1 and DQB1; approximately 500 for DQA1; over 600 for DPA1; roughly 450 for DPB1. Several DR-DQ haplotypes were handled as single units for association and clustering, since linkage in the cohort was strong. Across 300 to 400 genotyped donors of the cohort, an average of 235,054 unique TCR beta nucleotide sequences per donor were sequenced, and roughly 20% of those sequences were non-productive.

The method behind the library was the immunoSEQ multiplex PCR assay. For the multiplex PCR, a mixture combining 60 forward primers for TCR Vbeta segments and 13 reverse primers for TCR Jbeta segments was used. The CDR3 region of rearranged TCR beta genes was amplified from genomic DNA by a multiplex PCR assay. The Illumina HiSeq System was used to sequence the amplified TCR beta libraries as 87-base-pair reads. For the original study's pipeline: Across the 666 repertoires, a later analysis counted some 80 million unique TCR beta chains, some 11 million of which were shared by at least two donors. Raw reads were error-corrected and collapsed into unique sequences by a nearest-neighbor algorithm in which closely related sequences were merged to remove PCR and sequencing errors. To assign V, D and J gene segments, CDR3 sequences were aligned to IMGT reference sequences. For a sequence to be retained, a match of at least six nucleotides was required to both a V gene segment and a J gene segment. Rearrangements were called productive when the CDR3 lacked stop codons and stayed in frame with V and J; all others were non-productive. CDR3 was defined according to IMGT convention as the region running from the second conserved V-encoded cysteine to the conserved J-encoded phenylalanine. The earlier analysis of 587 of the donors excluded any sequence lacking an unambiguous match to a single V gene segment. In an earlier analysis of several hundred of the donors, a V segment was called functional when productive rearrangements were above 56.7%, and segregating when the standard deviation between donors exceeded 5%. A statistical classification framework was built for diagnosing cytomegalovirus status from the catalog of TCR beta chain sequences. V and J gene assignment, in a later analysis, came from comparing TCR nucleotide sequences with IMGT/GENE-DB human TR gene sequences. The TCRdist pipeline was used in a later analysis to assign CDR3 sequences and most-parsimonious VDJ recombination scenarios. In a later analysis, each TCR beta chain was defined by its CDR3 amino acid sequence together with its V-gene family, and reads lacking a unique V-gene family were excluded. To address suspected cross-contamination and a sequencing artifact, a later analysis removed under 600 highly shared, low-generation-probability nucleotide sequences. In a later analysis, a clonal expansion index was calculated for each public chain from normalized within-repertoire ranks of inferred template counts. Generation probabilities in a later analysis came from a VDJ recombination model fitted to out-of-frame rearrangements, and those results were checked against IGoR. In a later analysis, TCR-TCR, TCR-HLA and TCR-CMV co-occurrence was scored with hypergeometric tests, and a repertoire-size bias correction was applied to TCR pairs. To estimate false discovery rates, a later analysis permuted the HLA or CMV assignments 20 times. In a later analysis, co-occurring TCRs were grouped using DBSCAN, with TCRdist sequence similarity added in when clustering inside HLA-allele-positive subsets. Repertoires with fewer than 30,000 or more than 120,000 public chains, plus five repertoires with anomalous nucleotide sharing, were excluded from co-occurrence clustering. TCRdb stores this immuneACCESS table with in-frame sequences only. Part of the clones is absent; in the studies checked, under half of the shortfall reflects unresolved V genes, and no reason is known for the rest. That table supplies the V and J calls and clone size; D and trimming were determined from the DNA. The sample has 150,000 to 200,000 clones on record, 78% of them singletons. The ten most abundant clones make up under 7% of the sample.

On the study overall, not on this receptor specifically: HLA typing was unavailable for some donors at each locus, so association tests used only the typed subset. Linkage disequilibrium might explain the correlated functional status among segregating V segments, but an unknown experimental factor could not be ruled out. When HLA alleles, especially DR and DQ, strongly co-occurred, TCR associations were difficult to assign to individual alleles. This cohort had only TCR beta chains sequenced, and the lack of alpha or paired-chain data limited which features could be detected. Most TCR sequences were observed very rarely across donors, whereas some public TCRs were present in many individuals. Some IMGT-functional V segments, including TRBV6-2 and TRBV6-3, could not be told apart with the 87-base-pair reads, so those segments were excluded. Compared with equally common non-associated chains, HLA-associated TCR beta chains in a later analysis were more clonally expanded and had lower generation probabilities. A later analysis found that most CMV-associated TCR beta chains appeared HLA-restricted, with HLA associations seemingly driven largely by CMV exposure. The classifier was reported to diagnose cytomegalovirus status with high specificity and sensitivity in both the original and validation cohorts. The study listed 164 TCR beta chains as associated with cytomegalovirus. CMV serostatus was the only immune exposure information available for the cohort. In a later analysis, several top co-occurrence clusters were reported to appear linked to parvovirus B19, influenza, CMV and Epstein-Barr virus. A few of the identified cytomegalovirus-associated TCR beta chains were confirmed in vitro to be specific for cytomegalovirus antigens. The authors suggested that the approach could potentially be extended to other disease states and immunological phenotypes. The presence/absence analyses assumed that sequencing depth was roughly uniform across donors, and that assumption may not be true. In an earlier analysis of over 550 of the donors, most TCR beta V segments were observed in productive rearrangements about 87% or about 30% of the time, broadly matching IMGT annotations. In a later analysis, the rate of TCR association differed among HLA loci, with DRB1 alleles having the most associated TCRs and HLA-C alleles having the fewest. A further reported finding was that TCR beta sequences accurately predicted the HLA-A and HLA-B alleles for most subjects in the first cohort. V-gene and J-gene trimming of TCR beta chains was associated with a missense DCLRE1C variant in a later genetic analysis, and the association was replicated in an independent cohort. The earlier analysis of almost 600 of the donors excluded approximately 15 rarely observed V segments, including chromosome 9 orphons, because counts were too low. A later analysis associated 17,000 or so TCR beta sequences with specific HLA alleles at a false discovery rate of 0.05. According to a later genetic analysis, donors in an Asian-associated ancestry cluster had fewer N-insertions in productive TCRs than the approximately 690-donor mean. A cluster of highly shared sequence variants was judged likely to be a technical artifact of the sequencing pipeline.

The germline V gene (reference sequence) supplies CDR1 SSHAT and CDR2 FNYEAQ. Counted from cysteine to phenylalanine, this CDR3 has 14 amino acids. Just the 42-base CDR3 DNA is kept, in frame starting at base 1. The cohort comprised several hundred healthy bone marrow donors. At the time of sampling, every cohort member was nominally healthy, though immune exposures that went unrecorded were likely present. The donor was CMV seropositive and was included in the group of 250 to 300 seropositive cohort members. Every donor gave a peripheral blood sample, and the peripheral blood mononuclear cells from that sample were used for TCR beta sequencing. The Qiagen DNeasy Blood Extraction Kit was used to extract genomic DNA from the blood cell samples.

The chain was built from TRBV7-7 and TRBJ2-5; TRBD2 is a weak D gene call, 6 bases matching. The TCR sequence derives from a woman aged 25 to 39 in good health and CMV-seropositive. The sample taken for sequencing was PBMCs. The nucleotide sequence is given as TGTGCTAGCAGCCAACCGGGGGTTTCAGAGACCCAGTACTTC. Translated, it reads CASSQPGVSETQYF. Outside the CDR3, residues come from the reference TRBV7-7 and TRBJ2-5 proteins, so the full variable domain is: GAGVSQSPRYKVTKRGQDVTLRCDPISSHATLYWYQQALGQGPEFLTYFNYEAQPDKSGLPSDRFSAERPEGSISTLTIQRTEQRDSAMYRCASSQPGVSETQYFGPGTRLLVL.